These T cell receptor beta chains were read from a single sample in a study of cytotoxic CD8 clonotypes in ibrutinib-treated CLL. Profiling relied on immunoSEQ multiplex PCR, and the TCRdb table lists in-frame clones only, not all of them. Among 150,000 or so clones listed, about 88% were seen once. This specimen consisted of PBMCs, obtained at disease progression, from a patient treated with ibrutinib. These receptors all come from a human donor with chronic lymphocytic leukemia. The CDR3 runs from the conserved cysteine through the conserved F or W. A D gene is named only where the DNA matches it firmly. Not every row has a clone size; where given, it reads once, few, many or a size class.

TRBJ2-3 few TRBV9 TRBD2 TGTGCCAGCGGCCCGGGACTAGCGAGTTCAGATACGCAGTATTTT CASGPGLASSDTQYF
TRBJ1-5 . TRBV28 TRBD1 TGTGCCAGCAGTTTAAGGAGGGGACAGGGGAATCAGCCCCAGCATTTT CASSLRRGQGNQPQHF
TRBJ2-1 . TRBV5-1 TRBD1 TGCGCCAGCAGCTTTCAGGGGGCCGATTGGGATGAGCAGTTCTTC CASSFQGADWDEQFF
TRBJ2-7 once TRBV4-3 . TGCGCCAGCAGCCGGGGGGACAGCTCCTACGAGCAGTACTTC CASSRGDSSYEQYF
TRBJ2-2 once TRBV7-2 TRBD1 TGTGCCAGCAGCTTACAGACAGGGGGCACCGGGGAGCTGTTTTTT CASSLQTGGTGELFF
TRBJ1-2 . TRBV5-1 . TGCGCCAGCAGCTTGGGAGTTGTGACTGGCGTCCATGGCTACACCTTC CASSLGVVTGVHGYTF
TRBJ1-4 . TRBV15 . TGTGCCACCAGCAGAGGCAGCGCGGGGCGGGAAAAACTGTTTTTT CATSRGSAGREKLFF
TRBJ2-5 . TRBV28 . TGTGCCAGCAGTACTTCCCAAGAGACCCAGTACTTC CASSTSQETQYF
TRBJ2-7 once TRBV5-6 TRBD2 TGTGCCAGCAGCTTGAGACTAGCGGGAGTCGAGCAGTACTTC CASSLRLAGVEQYF
TRBJ2-3 . TRBV6-1 . TGTGCCAGCAGTTTTAGCACAGATACGCAGTATTTT CASSFSTDTQYF
TRBJ1-2 . TRBV5-1 . TGCGCCAGCAGCTTGGACTCTCATACAGGGACTAACTATGGCTACACCTTC CASSLDSHTGTNYGYTF
TRBJ1-3 . TRBV2 TRBD1 TGTGCCAGCAGTTCACGACAGGGCACTGACTCTGGAAACACCATATATTTT CASSSRQGTDSGNTIYF
TRBJ2-3 . TRBV4-1 . TGCGCCAGCAGCCAAGATCGGGATACGCAGTATTTT CASSQDRDTQYF
TRBJ2-7 . TRBV10-3 TRBD2 TGTGCCATCAGCGGGGGACTAGCGGGAGGAAGGACCTACGAGCAGTACTTC CAISGGLAGGRTYEQYF
TRBJ1-5 . TRBV15 . TGTGCCACCAGCAGAGACCCTAATAATCAGCCCCAGCATTTT CATSRDPNNQPQHF
TRBJ2-1 few TRBV5-8 . TGTGCCAGCAGCCTCGATCAAGGGGCAGGTGAGCAGTTCTTC CASSLDQGAGEQFF
TRBJ2-1 . TRBV4-1 TRBD2 TGCGCCAGCAGCCCCTCAGGCAGCGGGAGGGCCGGGTCCTACAATGAGCAGTTCTTC CASSPSGSGRAGSYNEQFF
TRBJ1-2 . TRBV19 . TGTGCCAGTAGAGTGCAGCGGGGCCAGTATGGCTACACCTTC CASRVQRGQYGYTF
TRBJ1-2 . TRBV11-2 . TGTGCCAGCAGCTTAGATTTTTTGGGAGGGAGCGACTATGGCTACACCTTC CASSLDFLGGSDYGYTF
TRBJ1-6 . TRBV6-5 . TGTGCCAGCGGTCGATCAGGTTTCGGTAATTCACCCCTCCACTTT CASGRSGFGNSPLHF
TRBJ1-1 . TRBV10-1 . TGCGCCAGCAGTGTGGGGGGAATCGCGAACACTGAAGCTTTCTTT CASSVGGIANTEAFF
TRBJ1-1 . TRBV6-6 . TGTGCCAGCAGTTATGAGCGAGCTGAAGCTTTCTTT CASSYERAEAFF
TRBJ2-5 . TRBV9 . TGTGCCAGCAGCGTAGAGGGCAGGGCCAGGGAGACCCAGTACTTC CASSVEGRARETQYF
TRBJ2-3 . TRBV7-3 TRBD2 TGTGCCAGCAGCCCCGTGGGAGGGGGCACAGATACGCAGTATTTT CASSPVGGGTDTQYF